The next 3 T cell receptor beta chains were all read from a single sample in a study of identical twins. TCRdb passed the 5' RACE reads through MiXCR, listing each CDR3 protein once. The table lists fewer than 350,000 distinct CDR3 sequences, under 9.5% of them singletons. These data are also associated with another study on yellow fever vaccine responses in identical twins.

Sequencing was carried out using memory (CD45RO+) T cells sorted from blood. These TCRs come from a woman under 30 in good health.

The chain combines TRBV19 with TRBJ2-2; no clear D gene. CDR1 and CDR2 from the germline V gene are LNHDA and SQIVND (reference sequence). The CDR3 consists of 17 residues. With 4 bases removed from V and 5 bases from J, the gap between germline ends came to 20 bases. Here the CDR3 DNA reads TGTGCCAGTAGTACCCTTCCCCACCGGGCTTGGACCGGGGAGCTGTTTTTT. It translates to CASSTLPHRAWTGELFF.

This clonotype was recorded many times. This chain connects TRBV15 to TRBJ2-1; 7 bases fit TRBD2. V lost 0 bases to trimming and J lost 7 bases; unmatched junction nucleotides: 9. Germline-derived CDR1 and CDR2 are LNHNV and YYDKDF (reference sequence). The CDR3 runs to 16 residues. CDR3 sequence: CATSRDGPGTINEQFF. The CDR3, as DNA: TGTGCCACCAGCAGAGATGGCCCCGGGACTATTAATGAGCAGTTCTTC. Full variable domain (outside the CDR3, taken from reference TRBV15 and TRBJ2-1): DAMVIQNPRYQVTQFGKPVTLSCSQTLNHNVMYWYQQKSSQAPKLLFHYYDKDFNNEADTPDNFQSRRPNTSFCFLDIRSPGLGDTAMYLCATSRDGPGTINEQFFGPGTRLTVL.

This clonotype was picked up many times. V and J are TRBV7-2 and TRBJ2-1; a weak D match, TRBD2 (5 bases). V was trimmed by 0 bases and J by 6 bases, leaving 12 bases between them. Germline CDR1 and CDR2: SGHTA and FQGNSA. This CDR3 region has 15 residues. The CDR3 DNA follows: TGTGCCAGCAGCTTAGCGGGGAGTGCACTCAATGAGCAGTTCTTC. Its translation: CASSLAGSALNEQFF.